Shown below are 15 T cell receptor beta chains from a single sample sequenced in a study of persistence of HIV-infected CD4 T cells. Antigens of these TCRs are unknown. Stimulation used 10 ug/mL lysate from CMV-infected fibroblasts. Responding CD4+ T cells were sorted by upregulation of both CD40 ligand and CD69. The immunoSEQ assay was version 4, run in survey mode. Generated by immunoSEQ multiplex PCR, the TCRdb table keeps only in-frame clones and is missing some. The table has roughly 7,500 clones, less than 70% seen once; the top ten hold roughly 19%. Sequenced here: CD4+ T cells sorted from PBMCs after approximately 18-hour stimulation, sampled from a patient who received antiretroviral therapy. These receptors originate from an adult man with HIV who was CMV-seropositive.

V gene TRBV14 combines with J gene TRBJ1-4; D ambiguous. Trimming stripped 1 base from V and 8 bases from J, with 20 bases between. CDR3 size: 17 residues. The germline V gene has CDR1 SGHDN and CDR2 FVKESK. This chain's CDR3 is CASSQGLSGTPGEKLFF. CDR3 coding DNA: TGTGCCAGCAGCCAAGGACTTTCAGGAACTCCGGGGGAAAAACTGTTTTTT.

This sequence joins TRBV10-3 and TRBJ2-7, with a possible D match to TRBD2 (5 bases). The CDR3 loop spans 11 amino acids. Trimming pared 11 bases from V and 1 base from J, leaving 9 bases between. Germline assignment: CDR1 ENHRY and CDR2 SYGVKD. The CDR3 DNA follows: TGTGCCTCTGGACTTTCCTACGAGCAGTACTTC. It specifies CASGLSYEQYF.

The rearrangement uses TRBV27 and TRBJ2-4, with TRBD1 matching 7 bases. CDR3 length: 15 residues. V lost 6 bases to trimming and J lost 3 bases; unmatched junction nucleotides: 8. The germline V gene encodes CDR1 MNHEY and CDR2 SMNVEV (reference sequence). The CDR3 coding sequence is TGTGCCAGCAGCCAAAGACAGGGTGGCAAAAACATTCAGTACTTC. It codes for CASSQRQGGKNIQYF.

The genes are TRBV27 and TRBJ1-1; D is ambiguous. The CDR3 loop spans 14 amino acids. V lost 5 bases, J lost 1 base, and 11 bases lay in between. CDR1 and CDR2 (germline): MNHEY, SMNVEV (reference sequence). The CDR3 spells CASSVRGKNTEAFF. As DNA, the CDR3 is TGTGCCAGCAGTGTTCGGGGTAAGAACACTGAAGCTTTCTTT.

This rearrangement joins TRBV6-5 to TRBJ1-5; D not certain. CDR1 and CDR2 (germline): MNHEY, SVGAGI. V dropped 6 bases and J dropped 1 base, with 10 bases sitting between them. The CDR3 sequence is 14 residues long. DNA of the CDR3: TGTGCCAGCAGAATCGACGGGAGCAATCAGCCCCAGCATTTT. Its translation: CASRIDGSNQPQHF.

By frequency in the sample, this clone is medium-sized. The gene calls are TRBV9 and TRBJ2-1; 10 bases line up with TRBD2. V gave up 3 bases and J gave up 9 bases; unmatched junction bases: 9. The CDR3 runs 15 residues. Germline loops: CDR1 SGDLS, CDR2 YYNGEE. The CDR3 region is CASSGASGGGGEQFF. The CDR3 nucleotides are TGTGCCAGCAGCGGGGCTAGCGGGGGAGGAGGTGAGCAGTTCTTC.

This clone was seen only a few times. The J gene is TRBJ1-1, the V gene TRBV7-9; 7 positions agree with TRBD1. Germline V gene sequence: CDR1 SEHNR, CDR2 FQNEAQ (reference sequence). Trimming at V came to 5 bases and at J to 5 bases, leaving 11 bases not matched to a gene. The length of the CDR3 is 15 residues. Here the CDR3 DNA reads TGTGCCAGCAGCCCCGAGACAGGGCGGGGTACTGAAGCTTTCTTT. Protein: CASSPETGRGTEAFF.

This chain uses TRBV15 with TRBJ1-5; no clear D gene. V lost 4 bases and J lost 1, with 8 bases in between. There are 14 residues in the CDR3. Germline CDR1 LNHNV, CDR2 YYDKDF (reference sequence). The CDR3 DNA is TGTGCCACCAGCAAAGTTGACAGCAATCAGCCCCAGCATTTT. Amino acids: CATSKVDSNQPQHF.

V usage is TRBV12-3 or TRBV12-4 and J usage is TRBJ2-7; D gene unclear. The CDR3 covers 13 residues. V was trimmed by 4 bases and J by 9 bases, leaving 16 bases between them. The DNA of the CDR3 is TGTGCCAGCAGTTCACGAGCCCTAAGGTGGCAGTACTTC. Translated: CASSSRALRWQYF.

This chain connects TRBV18 to TRBJ2-7; 8 bases agree with TRBD2. This CDR3 is built from 12 residues. V shed 6 bases, J shed 6 bases, and the junction held 4 bases outside the gene matches. Looked up from germline, CDR1 is KGHSH and CDR2 is LQKENI. The CDR3 is CASSRGGREQYF. The CDR3 DNA sequence: TGTGCCAGCTCCCGGGGGGGCCGCGAGCAGTACTTC.

On this clone itself: This specimen includes other DNA sequences encoding the same CDR3. This chain joins TRBV19 and TRBJ2-2; a weak D match, TRBD1 (6 bases). The V end lost 4 bases, the J end lost 2 bases, and 11 bases lay between the germline ends. Germline CDR1 LNHDA, CDR2 SQIVND (reference sequence). CDR3 length equals 15 residues. CDR3 sequence: CASSRQGQNTGELFF. In DNA, the CDR3 is TGTGCCAGTAGTAGGCAGGGGCAAAACACCGGGGAGCTGTTTTTT.

The V call is TRBV15, the J call TRBJ2-1; D tentatively fits TRBD1 or TRBD2 (5 bases each). The V gene's germline CDR1 is LNHNV and CDR2 YYDKDF (reference sequence). The CDR3 has 15 amino acids. The V and J ends lost 0 bases and 3 bases respectively, with 9 bases between them. The CDR3 sequence is CATSRDLGRYNEQFF. CDR3 bases: TGTGCCACCAGCAGAGACTTGGGACGCTACAATGAGCAGTTCTTC.

This clone showed up just a few times. The rearrangement uses TRBV6-5 and TRBJ1-5; D ambiguous. CDR3 length: 16 residues. Germline V gives CDR1 MNHEY, CDR2 SVGAGI. V was trimmed by 0 bases and J by 4 bases, leaving 13 bases between them. CDR3 bases: TGTGCCAGCAGTTACTCAGGTAGGGCTGGGAATCAGCCCCAGCATTTT. This translates into CASSYSGRAGNQPQHF.

The J gene is TRBJ2-2, the V gene TRBV9, with D possibly being TRBD1 (5 bases). This CDR3 has 17 residues. CDR1 is SGDLS and CDR2 is YYNGEE in the germline V gene. Between the trimmed V and J ends, which lost 4 bases and 0 bases, there was a span of 16 bases. CDR3 sequence (DNA): TGTGCCAGCAGCCTCCCTAGGGGCGGCTCGAACACCGGGGAGCTGTTTTTT. Its translation is CASSLPRGGSNTGELFF.

This clone was seen once. The V call is TRBV19, the J call TRBJ2-7, with D maybe TRBD2 (6 bases). The germline V gene has CDR1 LNHDA and CDR2 SQIVND (reference sequence). CDR3 length: 14 residues. V lost 0 bases, J lost 5 bases, and 11 bases lay in between. CDR3 in amino acids: CASSIDAGQNEQYF. In DNA form, the CDR3 reads TGTGCCAGTAGTATAGACGCGGGGCAAAACGAGCAGTACTTC.